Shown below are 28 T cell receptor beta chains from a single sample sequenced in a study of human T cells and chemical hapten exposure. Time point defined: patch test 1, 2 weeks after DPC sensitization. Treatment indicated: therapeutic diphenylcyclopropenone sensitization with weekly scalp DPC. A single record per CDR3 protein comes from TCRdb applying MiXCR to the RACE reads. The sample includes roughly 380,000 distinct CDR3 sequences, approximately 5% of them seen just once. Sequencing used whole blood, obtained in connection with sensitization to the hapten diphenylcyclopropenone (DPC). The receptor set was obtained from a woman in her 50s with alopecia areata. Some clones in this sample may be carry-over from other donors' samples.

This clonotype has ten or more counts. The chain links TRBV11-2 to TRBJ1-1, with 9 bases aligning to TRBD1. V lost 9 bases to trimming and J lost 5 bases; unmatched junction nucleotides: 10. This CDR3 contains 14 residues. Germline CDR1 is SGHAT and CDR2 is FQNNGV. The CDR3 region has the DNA TGTGCCAGTCGGGTTGGGACAGGGAGAACTGAAGCTTTCTTT. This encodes CASRVGTGRTEAFF.

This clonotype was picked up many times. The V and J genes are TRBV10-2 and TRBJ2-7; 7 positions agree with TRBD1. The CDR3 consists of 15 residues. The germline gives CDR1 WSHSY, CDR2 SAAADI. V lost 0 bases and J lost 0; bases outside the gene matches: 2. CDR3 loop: CASSESGTVSYEQYF. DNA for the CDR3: TGCGCCAGCAGTGAGTCGGGGACAGTCTCCTACGAGCAGTACTTC.

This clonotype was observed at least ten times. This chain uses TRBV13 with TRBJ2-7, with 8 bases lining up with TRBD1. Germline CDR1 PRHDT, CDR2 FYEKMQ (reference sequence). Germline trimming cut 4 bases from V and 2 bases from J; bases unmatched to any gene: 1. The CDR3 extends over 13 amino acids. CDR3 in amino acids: CASSSTGAYEQYF. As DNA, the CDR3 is TGTGCCAGCAGCTCGACAGGGGCCTACGAGCAGTACTTC.

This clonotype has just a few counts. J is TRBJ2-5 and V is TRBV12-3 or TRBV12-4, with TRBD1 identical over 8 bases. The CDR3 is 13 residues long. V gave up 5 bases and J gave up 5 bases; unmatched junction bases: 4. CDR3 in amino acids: CASSIRTGETQYF. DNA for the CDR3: TGTGCCAGCAGTATTCGGACAGGGGAGACCCAGTACTTC.

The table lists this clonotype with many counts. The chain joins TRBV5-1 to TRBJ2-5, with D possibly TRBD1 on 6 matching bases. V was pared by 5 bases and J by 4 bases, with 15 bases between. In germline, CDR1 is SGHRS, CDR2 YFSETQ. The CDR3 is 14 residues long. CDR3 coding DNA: TGCGCCAGCAGTTATGACAGGAGAGGAGAGACCCAGTACTTC. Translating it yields CASSYDRRGETQYF.

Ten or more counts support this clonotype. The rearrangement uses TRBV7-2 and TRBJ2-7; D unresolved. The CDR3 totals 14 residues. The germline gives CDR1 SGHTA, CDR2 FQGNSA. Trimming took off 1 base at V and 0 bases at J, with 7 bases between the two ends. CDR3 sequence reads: CASSLGRISYEQYF. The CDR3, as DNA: TGTGCCAGCAGCTTAGGACGTATCTCCTACGAGCAGTACTTC.

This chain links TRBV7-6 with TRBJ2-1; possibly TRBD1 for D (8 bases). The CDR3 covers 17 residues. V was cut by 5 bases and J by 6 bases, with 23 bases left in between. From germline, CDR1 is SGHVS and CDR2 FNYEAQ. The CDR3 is CASSLNGQGSGGNEQFF. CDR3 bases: TGTGCCAGCAGCCTGAACGGACAGGGTTCGGGGGGCAATGAGCAGTTCTTC.

The CDR3 region is CASSRSGEPVQETQYF. Written as DNA, the CDR3 is TGTGCCAGCAGCCGTTCGGGGGAACCCGTCCAAGAGACCCAGTACTTC. This chain connects TRBV9 to TRBJ2-5, with D perhaps matching TRBD2 (6 bases). V lost 4 bases to trimming and J lost 1 base, with 17 bases between them. Per germline, CDR1 SGDLS and CDR2 YYNGEE. This CDR3 comprises 16 residues.

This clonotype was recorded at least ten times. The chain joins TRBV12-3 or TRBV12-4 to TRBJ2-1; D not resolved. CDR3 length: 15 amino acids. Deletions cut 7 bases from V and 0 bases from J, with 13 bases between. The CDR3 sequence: CASTPQDVSYNEQFF. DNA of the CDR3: TGTGCCAGCACCCCGCAGGATGTCTCCTACAATGAGCAGTTCTTC.

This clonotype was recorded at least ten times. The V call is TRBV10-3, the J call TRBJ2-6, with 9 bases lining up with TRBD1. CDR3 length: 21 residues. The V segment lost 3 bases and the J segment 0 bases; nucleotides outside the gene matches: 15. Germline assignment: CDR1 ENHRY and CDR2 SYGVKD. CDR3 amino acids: CAISEPGQGRHQISGANVLTF. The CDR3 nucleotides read TGTGCCATCAGTGAACCGGGACAGGGAAGGCATCAGATCTCTGGGGCCAACGTCCTGACTTTC.

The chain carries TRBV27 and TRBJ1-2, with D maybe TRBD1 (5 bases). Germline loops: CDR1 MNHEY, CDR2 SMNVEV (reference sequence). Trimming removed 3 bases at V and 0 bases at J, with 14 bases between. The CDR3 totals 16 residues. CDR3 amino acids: CASSFIGGRANYGYTF. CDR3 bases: TGTGCCAGCAGTTTTATCGGGGGACGAGCTAACTATGGCTACACCTTC.

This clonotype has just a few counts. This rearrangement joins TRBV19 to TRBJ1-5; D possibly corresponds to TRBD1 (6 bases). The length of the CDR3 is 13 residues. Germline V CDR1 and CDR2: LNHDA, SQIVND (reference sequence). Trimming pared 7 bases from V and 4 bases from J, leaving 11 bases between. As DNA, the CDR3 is TGTGCCAGTACAGGGGTCGGGAATCAGCCCCAGCATTTT. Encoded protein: CASTGVGNQPQHF. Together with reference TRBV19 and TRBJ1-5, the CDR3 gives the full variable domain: DGGITQSPKYLFRKEGQNVTLSCEQNLNHDAMYWYRQDPGQGLRLIYYSQIVNDFQKGDIAEGYSVSREKKESFPLTVTSAQKNPTAFYLCASTGVGNQPQHFGDGTRLSIL.

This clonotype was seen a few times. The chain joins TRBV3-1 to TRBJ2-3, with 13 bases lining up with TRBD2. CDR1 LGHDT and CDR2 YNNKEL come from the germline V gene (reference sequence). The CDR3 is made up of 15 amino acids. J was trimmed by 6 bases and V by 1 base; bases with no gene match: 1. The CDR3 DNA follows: TGTGCCAGCAGCCAAGGGACTAGCGGGGGTGATACGCAGTATTTT. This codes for CASSQGTSGGDTQYF.

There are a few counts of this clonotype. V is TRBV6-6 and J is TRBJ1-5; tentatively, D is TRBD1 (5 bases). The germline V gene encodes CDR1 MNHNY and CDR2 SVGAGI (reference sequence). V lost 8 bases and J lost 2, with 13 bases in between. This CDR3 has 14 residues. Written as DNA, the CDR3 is TGTGCCAGCCGTGGGGCAGGAGGCAATCAGCCCCAGCATTTT. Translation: CASRGAGGNQPQHF.

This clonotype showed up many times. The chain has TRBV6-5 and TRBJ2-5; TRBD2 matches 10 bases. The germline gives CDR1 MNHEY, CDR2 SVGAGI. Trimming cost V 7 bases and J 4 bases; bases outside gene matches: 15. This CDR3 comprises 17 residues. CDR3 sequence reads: CASNTLGLAGVGETQYF. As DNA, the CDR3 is TGTGCCAGCAACACACTGGGGCTAGCGGGGGTAGGAGAGACCCAGTACTTC.

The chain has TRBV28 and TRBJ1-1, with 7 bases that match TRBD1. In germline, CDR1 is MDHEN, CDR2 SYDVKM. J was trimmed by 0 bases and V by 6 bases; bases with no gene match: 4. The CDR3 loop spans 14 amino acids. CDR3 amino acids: CASRKQGLNTEAFF. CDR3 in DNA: TGTGCCAGCAGGAAACAGGGGTTGAACACTGAAGCTTTCTTT.

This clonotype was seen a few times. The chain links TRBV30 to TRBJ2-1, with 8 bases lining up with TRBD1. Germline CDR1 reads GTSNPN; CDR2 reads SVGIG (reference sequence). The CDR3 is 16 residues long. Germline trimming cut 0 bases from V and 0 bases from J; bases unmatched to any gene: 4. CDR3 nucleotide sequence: TGTGCCTGGAGTGTACTTGGGACAGGCTCCTACAATGAGCAGTTCTTC. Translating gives CAWSVLGTGSYNEQFF.

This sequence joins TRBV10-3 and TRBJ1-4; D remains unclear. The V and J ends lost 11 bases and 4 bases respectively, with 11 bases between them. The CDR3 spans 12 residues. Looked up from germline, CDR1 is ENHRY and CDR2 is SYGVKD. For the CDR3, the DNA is TGTGCCGCCCGGGGTGTTAATGAAAAACTGTTTTTT. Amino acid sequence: CAARGVNEKLFF.

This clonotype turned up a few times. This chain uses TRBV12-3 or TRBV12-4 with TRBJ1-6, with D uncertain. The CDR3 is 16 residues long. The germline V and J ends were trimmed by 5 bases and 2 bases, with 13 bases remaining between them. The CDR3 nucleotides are TGTGCCAGCAGTCCAAGGGCCCCGACCTATAATTCACCCCTCCACTTT. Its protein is CASSPRAPTYNSPLHF.

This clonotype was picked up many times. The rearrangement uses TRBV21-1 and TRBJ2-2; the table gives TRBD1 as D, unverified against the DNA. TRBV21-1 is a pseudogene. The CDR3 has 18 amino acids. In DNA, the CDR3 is TGTGCCAGCAGCAAAGGATCGACAGGGAGTTACGGCACCGGGGAGCTGTTTTTT. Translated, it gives CASSKGSTGSYGTGELFF.

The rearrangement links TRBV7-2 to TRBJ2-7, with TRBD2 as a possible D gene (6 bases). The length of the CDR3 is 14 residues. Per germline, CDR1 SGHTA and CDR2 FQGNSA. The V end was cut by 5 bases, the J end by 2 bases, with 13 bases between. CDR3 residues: CASSHSGNTYEQYF. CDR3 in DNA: TGTGCCAGCAGCCATAGCGGAAACACCTACGAGCAGTACTTC.

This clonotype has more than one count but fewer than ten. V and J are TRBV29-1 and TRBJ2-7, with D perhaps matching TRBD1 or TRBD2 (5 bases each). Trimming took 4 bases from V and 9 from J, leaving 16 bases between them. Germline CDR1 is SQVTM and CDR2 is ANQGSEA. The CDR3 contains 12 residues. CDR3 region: CSVGTDRLGQYF. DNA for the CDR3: TGCAGCGTTGGGACTGACAGATTGGGGCAGTACTTC.

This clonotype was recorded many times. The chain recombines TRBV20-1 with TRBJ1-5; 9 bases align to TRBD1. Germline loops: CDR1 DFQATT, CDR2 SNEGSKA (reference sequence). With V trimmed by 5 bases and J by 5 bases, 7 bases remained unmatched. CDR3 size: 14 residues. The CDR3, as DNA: TGCAGTGCTGAAGGGGACAGGGAGGATCAGCCCCAGCATTTT. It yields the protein CSAEGDREDQPQHF.

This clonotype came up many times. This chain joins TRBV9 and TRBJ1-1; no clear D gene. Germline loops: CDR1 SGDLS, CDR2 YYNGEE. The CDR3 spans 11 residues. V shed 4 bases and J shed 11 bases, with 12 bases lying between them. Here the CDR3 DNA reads TGTGCCAGCAGCTTATCCTTTAGGGCTTTCTTT. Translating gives CASSLSFRAFF. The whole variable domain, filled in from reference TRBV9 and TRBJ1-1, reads DSGVTQTPKHLITATGQRVTLRCSPRSGDLSVYWYQQSLDQGLQFLIQYYNGEERAKGNILERFSAQQFPDLHSELNLSSLELGDSALYFCASSLSFRAFFGQGTRLTVV.

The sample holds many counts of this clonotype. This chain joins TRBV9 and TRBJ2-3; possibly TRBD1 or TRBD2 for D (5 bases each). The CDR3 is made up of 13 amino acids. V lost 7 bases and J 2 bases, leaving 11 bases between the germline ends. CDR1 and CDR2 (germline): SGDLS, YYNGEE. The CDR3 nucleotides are TGTGCCAGCGGGGACGGGTACACAGATACGCAGTATTTT. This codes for CASGDGYTDTQYF.

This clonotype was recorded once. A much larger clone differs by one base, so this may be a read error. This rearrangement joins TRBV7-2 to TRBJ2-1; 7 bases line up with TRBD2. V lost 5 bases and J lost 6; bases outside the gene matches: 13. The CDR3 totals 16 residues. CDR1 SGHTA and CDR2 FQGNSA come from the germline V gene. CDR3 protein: CASSLEGTNPCNEQFF. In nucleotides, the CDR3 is TGTGCCAGCAGCCTAGAGGGGACTAATCCTTGCAATGAGCAGTTCTTC.

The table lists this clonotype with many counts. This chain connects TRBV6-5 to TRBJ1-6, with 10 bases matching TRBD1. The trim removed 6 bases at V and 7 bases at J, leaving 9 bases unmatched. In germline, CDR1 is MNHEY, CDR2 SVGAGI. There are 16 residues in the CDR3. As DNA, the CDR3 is TGTGCCAGCAGCAAGGGGACAGGGGTAGGAAATTCACCCCTCCACTTT. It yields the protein CASSKGTGVGNSPLHF.

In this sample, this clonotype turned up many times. In nucleotides, the CDR3 is TGTGCCAGCAGTTACTCCGGGACGGTCGATGGAGCTTTCTTT. As protein: CASSYSGTVDGAFF. The J gene is TRBJ1-1, the V gene TRBV6-5; tentatively, D is TRBD1 (5 bases). CDR3 length equals 14 residues. The V end was cut by 0 bases, the J end by 10 bases, with 15 bases between. The germline CDR1 and CDR2 sequences are MNHEY and SVGAGI.